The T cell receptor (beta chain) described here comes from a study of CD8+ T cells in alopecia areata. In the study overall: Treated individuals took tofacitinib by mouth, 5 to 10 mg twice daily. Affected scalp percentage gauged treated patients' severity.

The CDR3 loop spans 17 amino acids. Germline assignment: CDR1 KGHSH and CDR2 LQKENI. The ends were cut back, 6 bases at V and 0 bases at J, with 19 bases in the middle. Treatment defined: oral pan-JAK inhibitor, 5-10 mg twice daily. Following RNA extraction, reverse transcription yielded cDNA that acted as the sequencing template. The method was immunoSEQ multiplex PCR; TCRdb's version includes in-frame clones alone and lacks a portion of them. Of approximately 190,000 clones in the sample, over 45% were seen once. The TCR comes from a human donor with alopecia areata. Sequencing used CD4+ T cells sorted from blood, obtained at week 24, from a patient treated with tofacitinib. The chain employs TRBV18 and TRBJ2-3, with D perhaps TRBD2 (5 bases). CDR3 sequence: CASSPVIGGRSTDTQYF. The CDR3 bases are TGTGCCAGCTCTCCCGTAATAGGCGGGCGTAGCACAGATACGCAGTATTTT. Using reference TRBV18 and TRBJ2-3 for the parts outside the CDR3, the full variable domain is NAGVMQNPRHLVRRRGQEARLRCSPMKGHSHVYWYRQLPEEGLKFMVYLQKENIIDESGMPKERFSAEFPKEGPSILRIQQVVRGDSAAYFCASSPVIGGRSTDTQYFGPGTRLTVL.